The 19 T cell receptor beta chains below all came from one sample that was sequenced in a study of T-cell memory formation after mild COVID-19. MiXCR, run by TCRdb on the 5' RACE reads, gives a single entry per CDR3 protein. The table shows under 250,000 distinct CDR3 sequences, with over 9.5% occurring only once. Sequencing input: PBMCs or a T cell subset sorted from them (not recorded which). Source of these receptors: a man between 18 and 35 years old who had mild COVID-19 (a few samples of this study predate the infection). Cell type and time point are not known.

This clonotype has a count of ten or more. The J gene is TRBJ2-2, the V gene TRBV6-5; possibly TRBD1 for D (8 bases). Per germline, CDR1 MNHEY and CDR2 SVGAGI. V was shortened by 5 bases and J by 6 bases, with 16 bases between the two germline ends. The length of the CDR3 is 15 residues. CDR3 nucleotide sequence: TGTGCCAGCAGTCACGACAGGGGAGGGGCCGGGGAGCTGTTTTTT. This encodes CASSHDRGGAGELFF.

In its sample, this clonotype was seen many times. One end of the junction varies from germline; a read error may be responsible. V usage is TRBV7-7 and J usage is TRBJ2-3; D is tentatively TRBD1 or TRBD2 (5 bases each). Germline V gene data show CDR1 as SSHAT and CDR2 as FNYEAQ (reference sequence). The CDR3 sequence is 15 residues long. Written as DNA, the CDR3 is TGTGCTAGCAGCTTAGGTGGGACCCCCTCCGATACGCAGTATTTT. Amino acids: CASSLGGTPSDTQYF.

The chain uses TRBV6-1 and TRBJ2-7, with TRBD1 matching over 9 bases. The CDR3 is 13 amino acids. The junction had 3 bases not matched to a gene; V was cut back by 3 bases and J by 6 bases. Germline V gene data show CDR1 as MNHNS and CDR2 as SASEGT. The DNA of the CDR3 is TGTGCCAGCAGTGAGACAGGGGGTGGCGAGCAGTACTTC. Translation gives CASSETGGGEQYF.

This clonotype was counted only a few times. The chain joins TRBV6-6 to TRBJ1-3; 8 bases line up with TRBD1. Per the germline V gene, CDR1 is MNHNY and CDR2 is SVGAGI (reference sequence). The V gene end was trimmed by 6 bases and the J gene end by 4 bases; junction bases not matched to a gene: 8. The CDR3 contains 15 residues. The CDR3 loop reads CASRLQGAQGNTIYF. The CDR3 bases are TGTGCCAGCAGACTGCAGGGGGCGCAGGGAAACACCATATATTTT.

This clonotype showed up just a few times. The CDR3: CASSRDYTQYF. In DNA form, the CDR3 reads TGTGCCAGCAGCCGGGACTATACGCAGTATTTT. The V gene is TRBV14, the J gene TRBJ2-3, with D tentatively TRBD2 (6 bases). CDR1 is SGHDN and CDR2 is FVKESK in the germline V gene. The CDR3 consists of 11 residues. V shed 4 bases and J shed 7 bases, with 6 bases lying between them.

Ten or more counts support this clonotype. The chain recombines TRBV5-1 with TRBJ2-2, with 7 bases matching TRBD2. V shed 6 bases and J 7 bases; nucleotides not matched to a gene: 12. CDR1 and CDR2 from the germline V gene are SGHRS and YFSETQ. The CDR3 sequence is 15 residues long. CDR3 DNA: TGCGCCAGCAACCGGGACTCCCAGCGGGGCGGGGAGCTGTTTTTT. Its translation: CASNRDSQRGGELFF.

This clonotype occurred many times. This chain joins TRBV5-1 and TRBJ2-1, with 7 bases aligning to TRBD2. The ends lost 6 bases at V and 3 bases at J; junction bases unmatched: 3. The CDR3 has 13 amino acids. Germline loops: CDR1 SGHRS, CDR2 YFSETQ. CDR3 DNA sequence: TGCGCCAGCACGGCGGGGGACTACAATGAGCAGTTCTTC. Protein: CASTAGDYNEQFF.

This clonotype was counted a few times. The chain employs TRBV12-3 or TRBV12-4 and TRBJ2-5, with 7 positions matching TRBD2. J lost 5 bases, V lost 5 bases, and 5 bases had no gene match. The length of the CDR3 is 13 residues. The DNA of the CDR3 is TGTGCCAGCAGTGCTAGCGGCCCCGAGACCCAGTACTTC. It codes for CASSASGPETQYF.

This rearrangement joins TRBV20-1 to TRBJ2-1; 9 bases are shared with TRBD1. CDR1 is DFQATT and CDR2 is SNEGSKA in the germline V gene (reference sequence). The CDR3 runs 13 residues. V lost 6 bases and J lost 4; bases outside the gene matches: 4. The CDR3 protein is CSARQGVYNEQFF. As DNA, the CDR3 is TGCAGTGCCCGACAGGGGGTTTACAATGAGCAGTTCTTC.

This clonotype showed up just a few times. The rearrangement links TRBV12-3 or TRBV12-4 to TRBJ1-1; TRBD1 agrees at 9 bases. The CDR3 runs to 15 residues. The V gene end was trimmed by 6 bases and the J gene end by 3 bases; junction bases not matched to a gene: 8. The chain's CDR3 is CASRQTGGRYTEAFF. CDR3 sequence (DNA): TGTGCCAGCAGACAAACAGGGGGCAGGTACACTGAAGCTTTCTTT.

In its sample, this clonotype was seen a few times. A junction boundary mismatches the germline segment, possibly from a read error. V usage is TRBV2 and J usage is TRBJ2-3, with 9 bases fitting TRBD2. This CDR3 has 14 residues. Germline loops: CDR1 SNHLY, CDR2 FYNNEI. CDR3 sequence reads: CATSPGLAPDTQYF. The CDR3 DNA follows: TGTGCCACCAGTCCGGGACTAGCTCCAGATACGCAGTATTTT.

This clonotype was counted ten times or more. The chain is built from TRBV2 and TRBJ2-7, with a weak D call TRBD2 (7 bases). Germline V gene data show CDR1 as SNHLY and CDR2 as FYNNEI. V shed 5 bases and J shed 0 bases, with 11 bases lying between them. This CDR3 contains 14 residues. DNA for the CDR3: TGTGCCAGCAGTCCCCGGGGGGCCTCCTACGAGCAGTACTTC. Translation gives CASSPRGASYEQYF.

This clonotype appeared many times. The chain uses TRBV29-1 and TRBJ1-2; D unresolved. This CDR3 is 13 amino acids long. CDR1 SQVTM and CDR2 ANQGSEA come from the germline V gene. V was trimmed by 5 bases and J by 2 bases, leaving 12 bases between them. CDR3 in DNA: TGCAGCGTTTGGACCGGACTGAACTATGGCTACACCTTC. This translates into CSVWTGLNYGYTF. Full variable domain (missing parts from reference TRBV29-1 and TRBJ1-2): SAVISQKPSRDICQRGTSLTIQCQVDSQVTMMFWYRQQPGQSLTLIATANQGSEATYESGFVIDKFPISRPNLTFSTLTVSNMSPEDSSIYLCSVWTGLNYGYTFGSGTRLTVV.

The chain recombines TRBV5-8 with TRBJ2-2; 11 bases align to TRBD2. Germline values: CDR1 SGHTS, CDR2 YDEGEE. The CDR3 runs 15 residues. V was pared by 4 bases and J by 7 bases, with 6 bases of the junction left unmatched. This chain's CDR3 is CASSPSGGSGGELFF. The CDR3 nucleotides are TGTGCCAGCAGCCCTAGCGGGGGGTCCGGCGGGGAGCTGTTTTTT.

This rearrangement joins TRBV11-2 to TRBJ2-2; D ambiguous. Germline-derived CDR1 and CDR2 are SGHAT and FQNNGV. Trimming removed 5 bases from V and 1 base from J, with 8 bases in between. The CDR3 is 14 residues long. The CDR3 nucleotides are TGTGCCAGCAGCCCCAGGTGGAACACCGGGGAGCTGTTTTTT. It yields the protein CASSPRWNTGELFF. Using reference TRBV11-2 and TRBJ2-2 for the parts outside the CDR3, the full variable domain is EAGVAQSPRYKIIEKRQSVAFWCNPISGHATLYWYQQILGQGPKLLIQFQNNGVVDDSQLPKDRFSAERLKGVDSTLKIQPAKLEDSAVYLCASSPRWNTGELFFGEGSRLTVL.

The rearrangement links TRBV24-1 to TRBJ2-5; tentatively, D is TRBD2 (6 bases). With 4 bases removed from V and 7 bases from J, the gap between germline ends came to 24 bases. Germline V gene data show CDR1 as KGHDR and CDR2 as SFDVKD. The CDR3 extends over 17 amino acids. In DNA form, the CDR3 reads TGTGCCACCAGTGACCGTTCCAGCCAGGGAGGAGGCGCGACCCAGTACTTC. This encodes CATSDRSSQGGGATQYF.

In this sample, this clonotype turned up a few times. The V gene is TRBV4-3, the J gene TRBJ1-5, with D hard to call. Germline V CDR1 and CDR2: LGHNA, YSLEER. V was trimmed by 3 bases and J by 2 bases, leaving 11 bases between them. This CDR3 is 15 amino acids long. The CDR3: CASSHAHNGNQPQHF. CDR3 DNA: TGCGCCAGCAGCCATGCCCATAATGGCAATCAGCCCCAGCATTTT.

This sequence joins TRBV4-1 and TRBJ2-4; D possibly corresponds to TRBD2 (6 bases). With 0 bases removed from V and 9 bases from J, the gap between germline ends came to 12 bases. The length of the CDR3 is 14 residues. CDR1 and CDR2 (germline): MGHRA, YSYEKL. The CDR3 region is CASSQDREYGIQYF. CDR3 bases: TGCGCCAGCAGCCAAGATCGGGAGTACGGCATTCAGTACTTC.

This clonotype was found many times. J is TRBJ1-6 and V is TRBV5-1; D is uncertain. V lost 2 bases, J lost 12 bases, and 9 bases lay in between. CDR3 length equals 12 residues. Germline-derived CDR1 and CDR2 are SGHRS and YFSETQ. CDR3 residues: CASSFGEQPLHF. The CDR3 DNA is TGCGCCAGCAGCTTCGGCGAGCAACCCCTCCACTTT.